Presented here are 6 T cell receptor beta chains from one specimen sequenced in a study of identical twins. Via MiXCR, TCRdb re-called the 5' RACE reads, giving one row per CDR3 protein. The sample comprises about 550,000 distinct CDR3 sequences, about 22% of which are singletons, and around 0.5% rests with the top ten. The sample also formed part of further work on yellow fever vaccine responses in identical twins.

The specimen sequenced was CD4+ T cells sorted from blood. Source of these receptors: a young woman in good health.

This clonotype was recorded a few times. The V and J genes are TRBV21-1 and TRBJ2-1; the D call of TRBD1 is as the table states it, not checked on the DNA. TRBV21-1 is reported as a pseudogene. The CDR3 contains 16 residues. For the CDR3, the DNA is TGTGCCAGCAGCCACCCCCCCGGGGGGGCCTACAATGAGCAGTTCTTC. Residues: CASSHPPGGAYNEQFF.

In its sample, this clonotype was seen a few times. The chain is built from TRBV20-1 and TRBJ2-1; TRBD2 matches at 9 bases. The trim removed 0 bases at V and 0 bases at J, leaving 6 bases unmatched. The CDR3 consists of 17 residues. The germline V gene has CDR1 DFQATT and CDR2 SNEGSKA (reference sequence). This CDR3 reads CSARDRASGNSYNEQFF. The CDR3 DNA sequence: TGCAGTGCTAGAGATCGTGCTAGCGGGAACTCCTACAATGAGCAGTTCTTC.

The rearrangement joins TRBV20-1 to TRBJ2-1; TRBD2 is a possible D gene (6 bases). Trimming took off 6 bases at V and 4 bases at J, with 16 bases between the two ends. CDR1 and CDR2 (germline): DFQATT, SNEGSKA (reference sequence). CDR3 length: 14 amino acids. The CDR3 nucleotides are TGCAGTGCGTACCCGGAGGGCGGTTACAATGAGCAGTTCTTC. The encoded protein is CSAYPEGGYNEQFF.

J is TRBJ2-5 and V is TRBV7-8; D possibly corresponds to TRBD2 (5 bases). Trimming cost V 2 bases and J 1 base, with 11 bases left between them. Germline loops: CDR1 SGHVS, CDR2 FQNEAQ. This CDR3 comprises 15 residues. CDR3 sequence: CASSLQRERQETQYF. CDR3 nucleotide sequence: TGTGCCAGCAGCTTACAACGGGAACGCCAAGAGACCCAGTACTTC.

This chain joins TRBV28 and TRBJ2-7; D not resolved. The CDR3 runs to 13 residues. The germline V gene encodes CDR1 MDHEN and CDR2 SYDVKM. Trimming shortened V by 7 bases and J by 3 bases, and 13 bases separated the two germline ends. DNA for the CDR3: TGTGCCAGCACCGAAAACCCCAACTACGAGCAGTACTTC. Its translation is CASTENPNYEQYF. Looking up the rest from reference TRBV28 and TRBJ2-7 gives the full variable domain: DVKVTQSSRYLVKRTGEKVFLECVQDMDHENMFWYRQDPGLGLRLIYFSYDVKMKEKGDIPEGYSVSREKKERFSLILESASTNQTSMYLCASTENPNYEQYFGPGTRLTVT.

This clonotype was picked up a small number of times. The gene calls are TRBV19 and TRBJ2-7; 9 bases align to TRBD2. With 4 bases clipped from V and 7 bases from J, the junction kept 8 bases outside the gene matches. This CDR3 spans 14 amino acids. CDR1 and CDR2 from the germline V gene are LNHDA and SQIVND (reference sequence). CDR3 DNA sequence: TGTGCCAGTAGTAGGGTAGCGGGAGCGGGTGAGCAGTACTTC. This gives the protein CASSRVAGAGEQYF.